This T cell receptor beta chain was profiled in a study of blood T cell repertoires in COVID-19. Study context: The samples span acute and convalescent COVID-19 from the United States, Italy and Spain. PBMCs, B-cell-depleted T cells, or T cells were the source of the cDNA or gDNA that made up the material.

Germline V gene lookup returns CDR1 SGHDT and CDR2 YYEEEE. The ends were cut back, 3 bases at V and 5 bases at J, with 12 bases in the middle. The CDR3 totals 13 residues. Authors' analysis steps: Amplification of reference gene primers was used by the study to estimate nucleated cell counts. Data came from immunoSEQ multiplex PCR; TCRdb stores just in-frame clones and leaves some out. The D gene and trimming were derived from the DNA, and the V and J assignments and clone size from that table. The data show around 220,000 clones, roughly three quarters seen once. The receptor's source is a woman in her forties with active or convalescent COVID-19. The V and J genes are TRBV5-6 and TRBJ2-7; TRBD2 is a possible D gene (7 bases). Sequencing was carried out using peripheral blood. The CDR3 here is CASSWKGGDEQYF. CDR3 bases: TGTGCCAGCAGCTGGAAGGGGGGGGACGAGCAGTACTTC.